One and the same sample provided the 26 T cell receptor beta chains below, sequenced in a study of shared clonotypes between healthy human individuals. Sequencing was performed with immunoSEQ multiplex PCR; in TCRdb, only in-frame clones are kept and a portion is missing. The sample contains 700,000 or so clones, more than 70% of which appear only once. What was sequenced was memory CD4+ T cells sorted from blood. Subset specified: CD45RA-negative fraction. The receptors shown here come from a woman aged 25 to 45 in good health.

A note on this clone: The same CDR3 is also encoded by other DNA sequences in this sample. This chain uses TRBV28 with TRBJ1-4, with TRBD1 matching over 8 bases. J lost 8 bases, V lost 6 bases, and 8 bases had no gene match. This CDR3 spans 14 amino acids. Germline-derived CDR1 and CDR2 are MDHEN and SYDVKM. The CDR3 nucleotides read TGTGCCAGCAGCCTTCAGGGGGCGGGGGAAAAACTGTTTTTT. Translated, it gives CASSLQGAGEKLFF.

J is TRBJ2-7 and V is TRBV19; TRBD2 is a possible D gene (5 bases). The germline CDR1 and CDR2 sequences are LNHDA and SQIVND (reference sequence). This CDR3 has 12 residues. V was pared by 3 bases and J by 4 bases, with 7 bases between. The CDR3 DNA is TGTGCCAGTAGTATTTCGGGGTACGAGCAGTACTTC. Translated: CASSISGYEQYF.

There are a few counts of this clone. CDR3 DNA sequence: TGCGTTGCTGGAATTGATACGCAGTATTTT. This gives the protein CVAGIDTQYF. V usage is TRBV29-1 and J usage is TRBJ2-3; D is uncertain. CDR3 size: 10 residues. Germline values: CDR1 SQVTM, CDR2 ANQGSEA.

The chain employs TRBV5-1 and TRBJ2-7; D tentatively fits TRBD1 or TRBD2 (5 bases each). V lost 1 base and J 6 bases, leaving 8 bases between the germline ends. This CDR3 contains 12 residues. CDR1 and CDR2 (germline): SGHRS, YFSETQ. Here the CDR3 DNA reads TGCGCCAGCAGCTTGACCGGGGCCGAGCAGTACTTC. This gives the protein CASSLTGAEQYF.

This clone was counted between two and nine times. The chain combines TRBV4-1 with TRBJ2-7; TRBD2 agrees at 11 bases. The V and J ends lost 4 bases and 5 bases, in that order; junction bases with no gene match: 10. Germline CDR1 reads MGHRA; CDR2 reads YSYEKL. This CDR3 spans 16 amino acids. The CDR3 protein is CASSPMVAGGPHEQYF. CDR3 DNA sequence: TGCGCCAGCAGCCCCATGGTAGCGGGAGGGCCTCACGAGCAGTACTTC.

The count of this clone is one. The chain joins TRBV2 to TRBJ2-1, with D possibly TRBD2 on 6 matching bases. Germline V lookup: CDR1 SNHLY, CDR2 FYNNEI. CDR3 length equals 14 residues. Trimming pared 3 bases from V and 7 bases from J, leaving 13 bases between. CDR3 loop: CASSDQGGGNEQFF. In nucleotides, the CDR3 is TGTGCCAGCAGTGACCAGGGAGGTGGGAATGAGCAGTTCTTC. Supplemented by reference TRBV2 and TRBJ2-1, the full variable domain reads EPEVTQTPSHQVTQMGQEVILRCVPISNHLYFYWYRQILGQKVEFLVSFYNNEISEKSEIFDDQFSVERPDGSNFTLKIRSTKLEDSAMYFCASSDQGGGNEQFFGPGTRLTVL.

Concerning this clone: Other DNA sequences within the sample encode an identical CDR3. This rearrangement joins TRBV6-1 to TRBJ1-4; no clear D gene. Trimming removed 6 bases at V and 1 base at J, with 6 bases between. The germline CDR1 and CDR2 sequences are MNHNS and SASEGT. The length of the CDR3 is 13 residues. The DNA for the CDR3 is TGTGCCAGCAGGCCCAGAACTAATGAAAAACTGTTTTTT. Residues: CASRPRTNEKLFF.

V and J are TRBV27 and TRBJ1-5; 9 bases are shared with TRBD1. J lost 0 bases, V lost 5 bases, and 5 bases had no gene match. Germline-derived CDR1 and CDR2 are MNHEY and SMNVEV (reference sequence). The CDR3 has 16 residues. As DNA, the CDR3 is TGTGCCAGCAGTCGCCTGGACAGGGGTAGCAATCAGCCCCAGCATTTT. This gives the protein CASSRLDRGSNQPQHF.

The chain is built from TRBV11-2 and TRBJ1-5; D is unclear. CDR3 size: 15 residues. Germline CDR1 SGHAT, CDR2 FQNNGV. Trimming removed 0 bases from V and 7 bases from J, with 13 bases in between. In nucleotides, the CDR3 is TGTGCCAGCAGCTTAGATGGTGCGTCGGGGCAGCCCCAGCATTTT. It is translated as CASSLDGASGQPQHF.

V usage is TRBV4-1 and J usage is TRBJ2-7; D call uncertain. The length of the CDR3 is 13 residues. Germline V gene data show CDR1 as MGHRA and CDR2 as YSYEKL. Trimming removed 1 base at V and 2 bases at J, with 6 bases between. CDR3 nucleotide sequence: TGCGCCAGCAGCCAAGTCCCCCCCTACGAGCAGTACTTC. Protein product: CASSQVPPYEQYF.

The chain links TRBV7-8 to TRBJ2-7; TRBD2 matches 14 bases. CDR3 length: 16 residues. J was trimmed by 6 bases and V by 5 bases; bases with no gene match: 9. In germline, CDR1 is SGHVS, CDR2 FQNEAQ. CDR3 DNA sequence: TGTGCCAGCAGCAACAGAGGGACTAGCGGGAGTCTCGAGCAGTACTTC. Translating gives CASSNRGTSGSLEQYF.

As for this clone: Other nucleotide sequences in the sample specify the same CDR3. This chain uses TRBV5-1 with TRBJ2-7, with 12 positions matching TRBD1. V was clipped by 5 bases and J by 6 bases; unmatched bases: 6. The germline CDR1 and CDR2 sequences are SGHRS and YFSETQ. The CDR3 sequence is 14 residues long. The CDR3 DNA reads TGCGCCAGCAGGACCGGGACAGGGGGCCTCGAGCAGTACTTC. Residues: CASRTGTGGLEQYF.

The rearrangement links TRBV11-2 to TRBJ2-7, with D possibly being TRBD1 (5 bases). V was pared by 1 base and J by 0 bases, with 7 bases between. This CDR3 has 14 residues. CDR1 is SGHAT, CDR2 FQNNGV, per germline. CDR3 DNA sequence: TGTGCCAGCAGCTTAGTTGACAGCTCCTACGAGCAGTACTTC. It yields the protein CASSLVDSSYEQYF. Using reference TRBV11-2 and TRBJ2-7 for the parts outside the CDR3, the full variable domain is EAGVAQSPRYKIIEKRQSVAFWCNPISGHATLYWYQQILGQGPKLLIQFQNNGVVDDSQLPKDRFSAERLKGVDSTLKIQPAKLEDSAVYLCASSLVDSSYEQYFGPGTRLTVT.

V is TRBV28 and J is TRBJ1-5; D uncertain. Germline CDR1 is MDHEN and CDR2 is SYDVKM. V dropped 3 bases and J dropped 6 bases, with 15 bases sitting between them. The CDR3 spans 15 residues. The CDR3 DNA is TGTGCCAGCAGTTTGGGTACAAACAACGGTCAGCCCCAGCATTTT. Translated: CASSLGTNNGQPQHF. The full variable domain, in which reference TRBV28 and TRBJ1-5 provide the parts outside the CDR3, is DVKVTQSSRYLVKRTGEKVFLECVQDMDHENMFWYRQDPGLGLRLIYFSYDVKMKEKGDIPEGYSVSREKKERFSLILESASTNQTSMYLCASSLGTNNGQPQHFGDGTRLSIL.

J is TRBJ2-2 and V is TRBV5-1; 10 nucleotides align to TRBD1. V shed 3 bases and J 1 base; nucleotides not matched to a gene: 3. Germline V CDR1 and CDR2: SGHRS, YFSETQ. The CDR3 sequence is 16 residues long. The CDR3, as DNA: TGCGCCAGCAGCTCCGGGACAGGGGTGAACACCGGGGAGCTGTTTTTT. Amino acid sequence: CASSSGTGVNTGELFF.

The genes are TRBV4-1 and TRBJ2-5; 7 nucleotides line up with TRBD2. Trimming removed 5 bases from V and 2 bases from J; junction bases left unmatched: 11. There are 16 residues in the CDR3. Germline V gene data show CDR1 as MGHRA and CDR2 as YSYEKL. Written as DNA, the CDR3 is TGCGCCAGCAGCAGGAGAACGGGAGGTCCACAAGAGACCCAGTACTTC. It yields the protein CASSRRTGGPQETQYF.

This clone was picked up a small number of times. The rearrangement uses TRBV7-9 and TRBJ2-7; possibly TRBD2 for D (6 bases). The CDR3 totals 13 residues. Trimming stripped 2 bases from V and 5 bases from J, with 10 bases between. Germline CDR1 and CDR2: SEHNR and FQNEAQ (reference sequence). Here the CDR3 DNA reads TGTGCCAGCAGCTTACTAGCGACCCACGAGCAGTACTTC. Translated: CASSLLATHEQYF.

This clone was seen a few times. The chain uses TRBV19 and TRBJ2-2; 7 bases fit TRBD1. The CDR3 has 14 residues. The V gene's germline CDR1 is LNHDA and CDR2 SQIVND (reference sequence). Trimming removed 6 bases from V and 4 bases from J; junction bases left unmatched: 5. The CDR3 DNA reads TGTGCCAGTAGGAGACAGGGTTCCACCGGGGAGCTGTTTTTT. It yields the protein CASRRQGSTGELFF.

This chain links TRBV29-1 with TRBJ2-7; D remains ambiguous. This CDR3 has 12 amino acids. The germline V gene has CDR1 SQVTM and CDR2 ANQGSEA. Trimming removed 2 bases from V and 3 bases from J, with 8 bases in between. CDR3 amino acids: CSVESRHYEQYF. CDR3 nucleotide sequence: TGCAGCGTTGAATCTCGGCACTACGAGCAGTACTTC.

The V gene is TRBV5-1, the J gene TRBJ2-4; maybe TRBD2 (6 bases). V shed 3 bases and J shed 0 bases, with 16 bases lying between them. The CDR3 loop spans 17 amino acids. Germline V gene lookup returns CDR1 SGHRS and CDR2 YFSETQ. CDR3 loop: CASSSVDYSGAKNIQYF. CDR3 nucleotides: TGCGCCAGCAGCTCGGTTGACTATAGCGGAGCCAAAAACATTCAGTACTTC.

In regard to this clone: Other DNA sequences in the same sample also yield this CDR3. The rearrangement links TRBV28 to TRBJ1-5; TRBD1 might be the D (5 bases). In germline, CDR1 is MDHEN, CDR2 SYDVKM. This CDR3 has 15 amino acids. V was cut by 4 bases and J by 0 bases, with 10 bases left in between. The CDR3 reads CASSSQGTSNQPQHF. The DNA for the CDR3 is TGTGCCAGCAGTTCGCAGGGAACTAGCAATCAGCCCCAGCATTTT.

J is TRBJ1-1 and V is TRBV10-1; D not certain. The CDR3 is 13 amino acids. CDR1 is WNHNN and CDR2 is SYGVQD in the germline V gene (reference sequence). Trimming pared 8 bases from V and 4 bases from J, leaving 14 bases between. The CDR3 is CASGPGEGTEAFF. The CDR3 region has the DNA TGCGCCAGCGGTCCGGGAGAGGGCACTGAAGCTTTCTTT.

Regarding this clone: This sample includes further DNA sequences coding for the same CDR3. This sequence joins TRBV5-1 and TRBJ2-3, with 12 bases fitting TRBD1. V trimming: 4 bases; J trimming: 0 bases; junction bases outside the gene matches: 3. This CDR3 spans 16 amino acids. Germline-derived CDR1 and CDR2 are SGHRS and YFSETQ. The CDR3 region has the DNA TGCGCCAGCAGCCTGGGACAGGGGGCAAGCACAGATACGCAGTATTTT. This translates into CASSLGQGASTDTQYF.

The rearrangement links TRBV19 to TRBJ1-1, with a tentative D call TRBD1 (5 bases). V was clipped by 9 bases and J by 4 bases, with 18 bases between them. The CDR3 consists of 14 residues. Germline CDR1 and CDR2: LNHDA and SQIVND (reference sequence). CDR3 bases: TGTGCCAGCACGATTCAGGGAGCTAGCACTGAAGCTTTCTTT. This translates into CASTIQGASTEAFF.

The chain is built from TRBV7-2 and TRBJ2-7; 11 bases are shared with TRBD2. The CDR3 sequence is 16 residues long. Trimming at V came to 1 base and at J to 4 bases, leaving 6 bases not matched to a gene. In germline, CDR1 is SGHTA, CDR2 FQGNSA. The CDR3 DNA sequence: TGTGCCAGCAGCTTAGTGGAACTAGCGGGAGTTTACGAGCAGTACTTC. It encodes CASSLVELAGVYEQYF.

This rearrangement joins TRBV28 to TRBJ2-7, with 7 bases that match TRBD1. The J segment lost 4 bases and the V segment lost 5 bases, leaving 8 bases of the junction unmatched. From germline, CDR1 is MDHEN and CDR2 SYDVKM. This CDR3 is built from 14 residues. The CDR3 loop reads CASSRTGTAYEQYF. The CDR3 nucleotides read TGTGCCAGCAGTAGAACCGGGACAGCTTACGAGCAGTACTTC. Full variable domain (missing parts from reference TRBV28 and TRBJ2-7): DVKVTQSSRYLVKRTGEKVFLECVQDMDHENMFWYRQDPGLGLRLIYFSYDVKMKEKGDIPEGYSVSREKKERFSLILESASTNQTSMYLCASSRTGTAYEQYFGPGTRLTVT.